A single sample is the source of the 18 T cell receptor beta chains below, sequenced in a study of cytomegalovirus exposure and HLA in healthy donors. A multiplex PCR was run with 60 Vbeta primers and 13 Jbeta primers. The repertoire was sequenced with immunoSEQ multiplex PCR; TCRdb's copy has only in-frame clones and lacks some. Of roughly 120,000 clones in the sample, roughly four fifths were seen once. The sample consisted of PBMCs. The receptors originated from a male donor in good health and CMV-seropositive.

The V and J genes are TRBV6-5 and TRBJ1-1, with 9 bases matching TRBD1. V was clipped by 5 bases and J by 6 bases; unmatched bases: 7. There are 14 residues in the CDR3. From germline, CDR1 is MNHEY and CDR2 SVGAGI. The CDR3 sequence: CASSLTGGRAEAFF. The CDR3 bases are TGTGCCAGCAGTCTCACAGGGGGCCGGGCTGAAGCTTTCTTT.

The chain uses TRBV9 and TRBJ2-3; D may match TRBD1 or TRBD2 (7 bases each). This CDR3 has 15 residues. The germline CDR1 and CDR2 sequences are SGDLS and YYNGEE. V was cut by 4 bases and J by 6 bases, with 18 bases left in between. The CDR3 DNA sequence: TGTGCCAGCAGCCTAGGGGGCGGGAGATGGGATACGCAGTATTTT. It is translated as CASSLGGGRWDTQYF.

The chain is built from TRBV7-8 and TRBJ2-3, with 8 bases lining up with TRBD2. The CDR3 extends over 18 amino acids. V lost 5 bases and J lost 0; bases outside the gene matches: 13. Per the germline V gene, CDR1 is SGHVS and CDR2 is FQNEAQ. CDR3 protein: CASSPTNYGRGSTDTQYF. The CDR3 DNA follows: TGTGCCAGCAGCCCCACCAACTACGGGAGGGGGAGCACAGATACGCAGTATTTT.

V is TRBV28 and J is TRBJ2-3, with 7 bases aligning to TRBD2. Germline V lookup: CDR1 MDHEN, CDR2 SYDVKM. The CDR3 sequence is 14 residues long. Trimming removed 5 bases from V and 0 bases from J; junction bases left unmatched: 2. The CDR3 DNA sequence: TGTGCCAGCAGTAGCGGGGCTAGCACAGATACGCAGTATTTT. Encoded protein: CASSSGASTDTQYF.

V and J are TRBV7-3 and TRBJ2-3; 7 bases match TRBD2. V lost 4 bases, J lost 6 bases, and 10 bases stayed unmatched. The CDR3 is 15 residues long. The germline CDR1 and CDR2 sequences are SGHTA and FQGTGA. For the CDR3, the DNA is TGTGCCAGCAGCTCCCTCTCCTGGGAGGGGGATACGCAGTATTTT. Amino acid sequence: CASSSLSWEGDTQYF.

The rearrangement uses TRBV25-1 and TRBJ2-7; perhaps TRBD2 as D (6 bases). Trimming stripped 6 bases from V and 5 bases from J, with 14 bases between. This CDR3 spans 13 amino acids. Germline loops: CDR1 MGHDK, CDR2 SYGVNS. The CDR3 protein is CASSPAGRHEQYF. The CDR3 bases are TGTGCCAGCAGCCCGGCGGGGCGCCACGAGCAGTACTTC.

This clone was detected once. CDR3 in amino acids: CASSRDNGYTF. As DNA, the CDR3 is TGTGCCAGCAGCCGCGATAATGGCTACACCTTC. This chain connects TRBV4-2 to TRBJ1-2; D remains unclear. This CDR3 comprises 11 residues. CDR1 and CDR2 from the germline V gene are LGHNA and YNFKEQ. Trimming pared 4 bases from V and 6 bases from J, leaving 6 bases between.

The rearrangement uses TRBV7-9 and TRBJ2-7, with 9 positions matching TRBD2. V was clipped by 5 bases and J by 5 bases; unmatched bases: 7. The CDR3 is 14 residues long. Germline V CDR1 and CDR2: SEHNR, FQNEAQ (reference sequence). The CDR3 sequence is CASSDSGRVNEQYF. DNA for the CDR3: TGTGCCAGCAGCGATAGCGGGAGAGTTAACGAGCAGTACTTC.

The chain combines TRBV7-2 with TRBJ2-1, with 8 positions matching TRBD2. V dropped 5 bases and J dropped 5; count of bases not matched to a gene: 5. The V gene's germline CDR1 is SGHTA and CDR2 FQGNSA. The length of the CDR3 is 14 residues. In DNA form, the CDR3 reads TGTGCCAGCAGCCCCGGGAGGGTGCACAATGAGCAGTTCTTC. It is translated as CASSPGRVHNEQFF.

V usage is TRBV28 and J usage is TRBJ2-7; the match to TRBD2 covers 8 bases. The germline CDR1 and CDR2 sequences are MDHEN and SYDVKM. This CDR3 spans 16 amino acids. Trimming removed 5 bases from V and 3 bases from J; junction bases left unmatched: 12. This CDR3 reads CASSASSGSNFYEQYF. The CDR3 region has the DNA TGTGCCAGCAGTGCTTCGAGCGGGAGCAACTTCTACGAGCAGTACTTC.

The chain links TRBV28 to TRBJ2-3; D is uncertain. Trimming took 2 bases from V and 0 from J, leaving 12 bases between them. The CDR3 loop spans 16 amino acids. Looked up from germline, CDR1 is MDHEN and CDR2 is SYDVKM. In nucleotides, the CDR3 is TGTGCCAGCAGTTTACCCCAGGATTTTAGCACAGATACGCAGTATTTT. This gives the protein CASSLPQDFSTDTQYF.

The chain combines TRBV11-2 with TRBJ2-3; D remains unclear. Germline V gene data show CDR1 as SGHAT and CDR2 as FQNNGV. The CDR3 length is 14 residues. V dropped 4 bases and J dropped 1 base, with 9 bases sitting between them. CDR3: CASSSPFGTDTQYF. CDR3 sequence (DNA): TGTGCCAGCAGCTCCCCGTTTGGCACAGATACGCAGTATTTT.

Remarks on this clone: Within the sample, other DNA sequences also encode this same CDR3. V gene TRBV5-4 combines with J gene TRBJ2-6; no firm D call. The CDR3 is 14 residues long. Per the germline V gene, CDR1 is SGHNT and CDR2 is YYREEE (reference sequence). Trimming shortened V by 4 bases and J by 0 bases, and 5 bases separated the two germline ends. The CDR3 DNA reads TGTGCCAGCAGCCCCTCCTCTGGGGCCAACGTCCTGACTTTC. Translating it yields CASSPSSGANVLTF.

The rearrangement links TRBV7-8 to TRBJ1-1; 10 bases are shared with TRBD1. CDR3 size: 17 residues. Germline loops: CDR1 SGHVS, CDR2 FQNEAQ. Trimming removed 1 base from V and 4 bases from J; junction bases left unmatched: 9. CDR3 nucleotide sequence: TGTGCCAGCAGCTTAGTGGTAGGGACAGGGGTCGGCACTGAAGCTTTCTTT. Amino acids: CASSLVVGTGVGTEAFF.

This sequence joins TRBV7-3 and TRBJ2-7; D uncertain. Germline CDR1 is SGHTA and CDR2 is FQGTGA. This CDR3 has 15 amino acids. The V and J ends lost 1 base and 3 bases respectively, with 13 bases between them. The DNA of the CDR3 is TGTGCCAGCAGCTTAAACCCTGGCAGGAACTACGAGCAGTACTTC. Encoded protein: CASSLNPGRNYEQYF.

V usage is TRBV6-5 and J usage is TRBJ1-6; possibly TRBD1 for D (6 bases). From germline, CDR1 is MNHEY and CDR2 SVGAGI. Trimming pared 6 bases from V and 10 bases from J, leaving 19 bases between. The CDR3 extends over 15 amino acids. CDR3 protein: CASSNTGSNSSPLHF. CDR3 coding DNA: TGTGCCAGCAGCAATACAGGGTCAAATTCGTCACCCCTCCACTTT.

The gene calls are TRBV9 and TRBJ2-7, with D possibly being TRBD2 (6 bases). Germline CDR1 reads SGDLS; CDR2 reads YYNGEE. This CDR3 comprises 14 residues. V lost 4 bases and J 2 bases, leaving 13 bases between the germline ends. The CDR3, as DNA: TGTGCCAGCAGCCGAGGGGCGGGACCCTACGAGCAGTACTTC. This sequence encodes CASSRGAGPYEQYF.

V usage is TRBV28 and J usage is TRBJ2-5, with D possibly TRBD2 on 5 matching bases. The end of the DNA fits TRBJ2-7 better, so the J call may be wrong. CDR1 and CDR2 (germline): MDHEN, SYDVKM. The CDR3 has 13 residues. CDR3: CASSLGRPGEQYF. CDR3 sequence (DNA): TGTGCCAGCAGTTTGGGGAGACCCGGCGAGCAGTACTTC.